This T cell receptor beta chain was sequenced during a study of T cell repertoires in ileal Crohn's disease. Study-level background: Median disease duration was approximately eight years; roughly 35% smoked at surgery.

Patients were adults with ileal or ileocolonic Crohn's disease needing resection. Profiling relied on immunoSEQ multiplex PCR, and the TCRdb table lists in-frame clones only, not all of them. Found here are roughly 15,000 clones, around four fifths of them singletons; the top ten hold 10%. A word on this clone: What it binds is unknown.

Germline values: CDR1 SGHTA, CDR2 FQGNSA. CDR3 length: 15 residues. Trimming at V came to 5 bases and at J to 2 bases, leaving 6 bases not matched to a gene. General study findings and limits: Clonal expansions were more frequent in active smokers than non-smokers at surgery. Every patient over 26.8% clonality showed endoscopic recurrence.

Sequenced: ileal tissue. V gene TRBV7-2 combines with J gene TRBJ2-5; 9 bases are shared with TRBD2. This TCR was sampled from an adult with Crohn's disease. The CDR3 reads CASSVLAGIQETQYF. The CDR3 DNA follows: TGTGCCAGCAGCGTCCTAGCGGGGATACAAGAGACCCAGTACTTC.